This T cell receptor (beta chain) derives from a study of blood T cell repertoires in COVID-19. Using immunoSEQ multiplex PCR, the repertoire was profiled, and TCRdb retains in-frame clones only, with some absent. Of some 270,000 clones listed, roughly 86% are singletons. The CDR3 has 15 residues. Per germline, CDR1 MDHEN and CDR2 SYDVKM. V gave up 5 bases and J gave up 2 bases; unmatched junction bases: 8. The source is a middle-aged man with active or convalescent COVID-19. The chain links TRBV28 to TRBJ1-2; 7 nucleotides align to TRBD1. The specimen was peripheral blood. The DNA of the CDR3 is TGTGCCAGCAGTCCACCCGCAGGGGGGAACTATGGCTACACCTTC. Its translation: CASSPPAGGNYGYTF.